Below, 9 T cell receptor beta chains from the same sample are listed, as sequenced in a study of Graves' ophthalmopathy and Graves' hyperthyroidism. Amplified material comprised TCR beta CDR3 regions derived from RNA transcripts. After a first-round RT-PCR with HTBI primers, a second-round multiplex PCR was run. TCRdb re-derived calls from the multiplex PCR reads in MiXCR, one entry per CDR3 protein. Altogether around 1,200,000 distinct CDR3 sequences are present, about 40% being singletons, with the ten largest covering over 8.5%. The specimen was peripheral blood or thyroid tissue (not recorded which). The receptors stem from an adult man with Graves' hyperthyroidism.

This clonotype was found many times. This chain joins TRBV20-1 and TRBJ1-2; D perhaps matches TRBD1 (6 bases). Germline CDR1 and CDR2: DFQATT and SNEGSKA (reference sequence). Deletions cut 0 bases from V and 8 bases from J, with 19 bases between. CDR3 length: 15 amino acids. In nucleotides, the CDR3 is TGCAGTGCTAGAGATCATGGGGGGGCAAGTGAAGGCTACACCTTC. Translation: CSARDHGGASEGYTF.

This clonotype was seen ten or more times. This sequence joins TRBV19 and TRBJ1-5; no clear D. With 0 bases removed from V and 5 bases from J, the gap between germline ends came to 17 bases. Looked up from germline, CDR1 is LNHDA and CDR2 is SQIVND (reference sequence). The CDR3 covers 17 residues. The CDR3 protein is CASSIDDTGVRHQPQHF. In DNA, the CDR3 is TGTGCCAGTAGTATAGACGACACTGGGGTAAGGCATCAGCCCCAGCATTTT.

In its sample, this clonotype was seen a few times. The CDR3 DNA sequence: TGTGCCAGCAGGGATCCTGGGGCCAACGTCCTGACTTTC. Translated, it gives CASRDPGANVLTF. The chain joins TRBV6-2 or TRBV6-3 to TRBJ2-6; D gene unclear. Between the trimmed V and J ends, which lost 6 bases and 2 bases, there was a span of 5 bases. This CDR3 region has 13 residues. The germline gives CDR1 MNHEY, CDR2 SVGEGT.

This clonotype has ten or more counts. V gene TRBV7-9 combines with J gene TRBJ2-7, with TRBD1 identical over 8 bases. CDR1 SEHNR and CDR2 FQNEAQ come from the germline V gene (reference sequence). Germline trimming cut 5 bases from V and 11 bases from J; bases unmatched to any gene: 5. There are 11 residues in the CDR3. The CDR3 reads CASSDQTGEYF. The CDR3, as DNA: TGTGCCAGCAGCGACCAGACAGGGGAGTACTTC.

This clonotype was seen many times. The chain links TRBV7-9 to TRBJ1-5; TRBD1 is a possible D gene (5 bases). The CDR3 runs to 15 residues. Germline CDR1 reads SEHNR; CDR2 reads FQNEAQ (reference sequence). The ends were cut back, 1 base at V and 3 bases at J, with 10 bases in the middle. The CDR3 region is CASSLGGANNQPQHF. For the CDR3, the DNA is TGTGCCAGCAGCTTAGGGGGCGCGAACAATCAGCCCCAGCATTTT. Together with reference TRBV7-9 and TRBJ1-5, the CDR3 gives the full variable domain: DTGVSQNPRHKITKRGQNVTFRCDPISEHNRLYWYRQTLGQGPEFLTYFQNEAQLEKSRLLSDRFSAERPKGSFSTLEIQRTEQGDSAMYLCASSLGGANNQPQHFGDGTRLSIL.

Ten or more counts support this clonotype. The V and J genes are TRBV20-1 and TRBJ1-5, with D unresolved. The CDR3 totals 16 residues. Germline V gene sequence: CDR1 DFQATT, CDR2 SNEGSKA (reference sequence). Trimming cost V 6 bases and J 6 bases, with 24 bases left between them. The DNA for the CDR3 is TGCAGTGCCCTCCCTACCGGTCACGCGCGGGGTCAGCCCCAGCATTTT. This translates into CSALPTGHARGQPQHF.

The genes are TRBV10-3 and TRBJ1-5; D is ambiguous. Trimming left V 6 bases short and J 3 bases short, with 9 bases between. CDR1 and CDR2 (germline): ENHRY, SYGVKD. CDR3 size: 13 residues. Here the CDR3 DNA reads TGTGCCATCAGAAGGACGGACAATCAGCCCCAGCATTTT. Amino acid sequence: CAIRRTDNQPQHF.

As for this clonotype: An end of the junction differs from the germline gene, which may be a read error. This chain joins TRBV10-2 and TRBJ1-4; D gene uncertain. The germline V gene encodes CDR1 WSHSY and CDR2 SAAADI. This CDR3 is built from 16 residues. The CDR3 loop reads CASTQGPGRTNEKLFF. CDR3 DNA: TGTGCCAGCACTCAAGGGCCGGGGAGAACTAATGAAAAACTGTTTTTT.

This sequence joins TRBV6-1 and TRBJ2-7; perhaps TRBD1 as D (6 bases). This CDR3 is 15 amino acids long. Germline V gives CDR1 MNHNS, CDR2 SASEGT. Trimming cost V 2 bases and J 4 bases, with 15 bases left between them. The CDR3 loop reads CASSEYQGLIYEQYF. In nucleotides, the CDR3 is TGTGCCAGCAGTGAATATCAGGGGTTGATATACGAGCAGTACTTC.